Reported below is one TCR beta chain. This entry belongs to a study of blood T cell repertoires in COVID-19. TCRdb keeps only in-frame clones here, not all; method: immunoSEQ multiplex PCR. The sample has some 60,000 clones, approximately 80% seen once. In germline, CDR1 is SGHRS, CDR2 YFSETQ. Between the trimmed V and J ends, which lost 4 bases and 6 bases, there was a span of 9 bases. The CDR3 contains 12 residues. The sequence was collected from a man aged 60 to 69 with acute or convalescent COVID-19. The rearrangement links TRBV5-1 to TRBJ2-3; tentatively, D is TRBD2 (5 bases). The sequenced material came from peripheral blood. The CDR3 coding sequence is TGCGCCAGCAGCCGGGATGCGGATACGCAGTATTTT. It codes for CASSRDADTQYF. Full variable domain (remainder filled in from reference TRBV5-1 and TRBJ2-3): KAGVTQTPRYLIKTRGQQVTLSCSPISGHRSVSWYQQTPGQGLQFLFEYFSETQRNKGNFPGRFSGRQFSNSRSEMNVSTLELGDSALYLCASSRDADTQYFGPGTRLTVL.